The clone carrying this T cell receptor beta chain came up a few times. Its target is unknown. The data were obtained in a study of post-analysis software for immune sequencing data. Whole-study results and caveats: Patients had higher frequencies than controls of four to six TRBV segments, including TRBV5-6, TRBV5-1 and TRBV20-1.

CDR3 length equals 14 residues. Germline V gene sequence: CDR1 MNHNS, CDR2 SASEGT. V was clipped by 6 bases and J by 1 base, with 10 bases between them. TCR beta cDNA libraries had unique molecular identifiers. From roughly 1 to 10 million T cells, 400,000 to 600,000 cDNA molecules were obtained. TCRdb reanalysed the PCR reads using MiXCR and keeps one entry per CDR3 protein. This table has 430,000 or so distinct CDR3 sequences, about 39% appearing once. Sequenced sample: blood. This clonotype originated in a girl aged 2-9 years with multiple sclerosis. This rearrangement joins TRBV6-1 to TRBJ1-5, with no clear D. CDR3 sequence reads: CASRLRGSNQPQHF. CDR3 in DNA: TGTGCCAGCAGGTTGCGCGGGAGCAATCAGCCCCAGCATTTT.